Described below is a single TCR beta chain sequence and its context. With a duration under 2 months, the hyperthyroidism was newly diagnosed in patients aged 18 to 65. Exclusion criteria comprised uncontrolled infection, other autoimmune disease, pregnancy or lactation. Together with thyroid ultrasound, orbital computed tomography, serum thyroxine and TRAb, clinical symptoms were used for diagnoses. Extraction of PBMCs used more than 8.5 ml of fresh peripheral blood. This sample was taken from a study of T cells in Graves' hyperthyroidism and ophthalmopathy. With 7 bases removed from V and 6 bases from J, the gap between germline ends came to 16 bases. CDR1 is MDHEN and CDR2 is SYDVKM in the germline V gene. CDR3 length: 14 amino acids. There were TCR beta CDR3 regions amplified from RNA transcripts. First-round RT-PCR with HTBI primers amplified the TCR CDR3 region. In TCRdb, the multiplex PCR reads were re-called with MiXCR into one record per CDR3 protein. This repertoire shows about 210,000 distinct CDR3 sequences, roughly 18% found once; its top ten account for approximately 50%.

This chain connects TRBV28 to TRBJ1-5; TRBD1 might be the D (5 bases). Sequenced: blood. This TCR was sampled from a man between 45 and 60 years old with Graves' hyperthyroidism. The CDR3 DNA reads as TGTGCCAGCACCGAATTAGGGGTTGGTCAGCCCCAGCATTTT. This sequence encodes CASTELGVGQPQHF. The full variable domain, in which reference TRBV28 and TRBJ1-5 provide the parts outside the CDR3, is DVKVTQSSRYLVKRTGEKVFLECVQDMDHENMFWYRQDPGLGLRLIYFSYDVKMKEKGDIPEGYSVSREKKERFSLILESASTNQTSMYLCASTELGVGQPQHFGDGTRLSIL.